This T cell receptor beta chain is drawn from a study of Tregs in tolerant kidney transplant recipients. Germline assignment: CDR1 MDHEN and CDR2 SYDVKM. With V trimmed by 4 bases and J by 1 base, 0 bases remained unmatched. The CDR3 is 14 amino acids. Repertoires were generated with immunoSEQ multiplex PCR, while TCRdb's copy carries only in-frame clones and drops some. The sample has some 4,000 clones, approximately 83% seen once. This clone has just one count. V usage is TRBV28 and J usage is TRBJ2-3; 9 bases are a match to TRBD2. Source: Tregs from blood, taken before the transplant. The TCR was taken from a human donor who received a combined kidney and bone marrow transplant. CDR3 amino acids: CASSSSGGTDTQYF. As DNA, the CDR3 is TGTGCCAGCAGTTCTAGCGGGGGCACAGATACGCAGTATTTT.